This T cell receptor beta chain is drawn from a study of cytomegalovirus exposure and HLA in healthy donors. PCR was performed using 60 Vbeta and 13 Jbeta primers. The assay was immunoSEQ multiplex PCR, and TCRdb's table has in-frame clones only and misses some. The table shows around 130,000 clones, with about four fifths occurring only once. The CDR3 extends over 15 amino acids. From germline, CDR1 is MDHEN and CDR2 SYDVKM. V lost 5 bases, J lost 3 bases, and 10 bases stayed unmatched. This clone was detected only once. The sequenced sample was PBMCs. This sequence was found in a man in his thirties or forties in good health and CMV-seronegative. The chain uses TRBV28 and TRBJ2-7, with 7 bases identical to TRBD1. CDR3 coding DNA: TGTGCCAGCAGTCACCAGCGGACAGGCCACTACGAGCAGTACTTC. This sequence encodes CASSHQRTGHYEQYF.